This T cell receptor beta chain was recorded in a study of T cell responses to AZD1222 COVID-19 vaccine. Study-wide findings and caveats: Without day 14 samples, only post-peak T cell repertoires were studied. Recipients of two AZD1222 doses showed rising Spike-specific TCR breadth and depth.

Profiled with immunoSEQ multiplex PCR; TCRdb holds only in-frame clones, not every one. In the table there are 90,000 to 120,000 clones, roughly 86% of which are singletons. In regard to this clone: The antigen is undetermined.

Source: peripheral blood, taken 28 days after the second dose of the MenACWY control vaccine. This clonotype was sampled from an adult who received the MenACWY meningococcal vaccine as a control.

This chain's CDR3 is CASSSGTGLMNTEAFF. The CDR3 DNA is TGTGCCAGCAGCTCCGGGACAGGGCTCATGAACACTGAAGCTTTCTTT. The chain is built from TRBV7-2 and TRBJ1-1; 9 positions agree with TRBD1. CDR1 and CDR2 (germline): SGHTA, FQGNSA. The junction had 6 bases not matched to a gene; V was cut back by 4 bases and J by 0 bases. CDR3 size: 16 residues.